The 27 T cell receptor beta chains below all came from one sample that was sequenced in a study of CD8 T cells in Susac syndrome. An amount of RNA that ranged from roughly 0.5 to 1 ug was reverse transcribed with random hexamers. Each CDR3 protein gets one entry after TCRdb re-called the immunoSEQ multiplex PCR reads with MiXCR. The sample includes some 65,000 distinct CDR3 sequences, 90% to 95% seen only once; the top ten take 0.56%. The sequencing input was CD8+ T cells from PBMCs. All receptors derive from a human donor with multiple sclerosis.

The chain carries TRBV28 and TRBJ1-4; D is unclear. The CDR3 runs to 12 residues. Germline CDR1 reads MDHEN; CDR2 reads SYDVKM. V was clipped by 10 bases and J by 3 bases, with 9 bases between them. CDR3 sequence reads: CATMFPNEKLFF. For the CDR3, the DNA is TGTGCCACAATGTTCCCTAATGAAAAACTGTTTTTT. The variable domain in full, completed from reference TRBV28 and TRBJ1-4, reads DVKVTQSSRYLVKRTGEKVFLECVQDMDHENMFWYRQDPGLGLRLIYFSYDVKMKEKGDIPEGYSVSREKKERFSLILESASTNQTSMYLCATMFPNEKLFFGSGTQLSVL.

The chain employs TRBV19 and TRBJ1-2; 7 positions match TRBD1. Per the germline V gene, CDR1 is LNHDA and CDR2 is SQIVND (reference sequence). CDR3 size: 13 residues. V dropped 10 bases and J dropped 7; count of bases not matched to a gene: 12. In DNA, the CDR3 is TGTGCCACCGGGGGGACAGATGTAATTGGCTACACCTTC. Translation gives CATGGTDVIGYTF.

This chain connects TRBV5-1 to TRBJ2-7; TRBD1 might be the D (5 bases). The V end was cut by 2 bases, the J end by 3 bases, with 12 bases between. The CDR3 has 14 amino acids. CDR1 is SGHRS, CDR2 YFSETQ, per germline. The chain's CDR3 is CASSFEGRDYEQYF. The CDR3 DNA reads TGCGCCAGCAGCTTCGAAGGCAGGGACTACGAGCAGTACTTC.

V is TRBV4-3 and J is TRBJ2-7; possibly TRBD1 for D (6 bases). V gave up 4 bases and J gave up 3 bases, with 25 bases separating them. The CDR3 runs to 18 residues. Germline values: CDR1 LGHNA, CDR2 YSLEER. The CDR3 region has the DNA TGCGCCAGCAGCCTTCCCCCCAGGCCGACAGGCCCACACTACGAGCAGTACTTC. Encoded protein: CASSLPPRPTGPHYEQYF.

This clonotype was recorded only once. This rearrangement joins TRBV29-1 to TRBJ2-7; 11 nucleotides line up with TRBD2. The CDR3 runs 17 residues. V trimming: 0 bases; J trimming: 6 bases; junction bases outside the gene matches: 13. CDR1 SQVTM and CDR2 ANQGSEA come from the germline V gene. The CDR3 reads CSVEDLNSGLAGGEQYF. The CDR3 DNA is TGCAGCGTTGAAGATCTTAATAGCGGGCTAGCGGGAGGCGAGCAGTACTTC.

This chain joins TRBV6-5 and TRBJ2-1; D unresolved. V gave up 6 bases and J gave up 6 bases, with 12 bases separating them. Germline V lookup: CDR1 MNHEY, CDR2 SVGAGI. The length of the CDR3 is 13 residues. The CDR3, as DNA: TGTGCCAGCAGCTATACACCGTCCAATGAGCAGTTCTTC. Residues: CASSYTPSNEQFF.

The chain has TRBV7-9 and TRBJ2-7; 9 bases agree with TRBD2. Per the germline V gene, CDR1 is SEHNR and CDR2 is FQNEAQ (reference sequence). The CDR3 has 19 amino acids. Trimming took 5 bases from V and 1 from J; bases not matched to a gene: 18. The CDR3 region is CASSPIQDPILAGSYEQYF. Here the CDR3 DNA reads TGTGCCAGCAGCCCCATCCAAGATCCGATTCTAGCGGGGTCCTACGAGCAGTACTTC. The full variable domain, in which reference TRBV7-9 and TRBJ2-7 provide the parts outside the CDR3, is DTGVSQNPRHKITKRGQNVTFRCDPISEHNRLYWYRQTLGQGPEFLTYFQNEAQLEKSRLLSDRFSAERPKGSFSTLEIQRTEQGDSAMYLCASSPIQDPILAGSYEQYFGPGTRLTVT.

The table lists this clonotype with a few counts. One end of the junction fails to match germline, which may point to a read error. The chain joins TRBV4-3 to TRBJ2-7; the D gene is possibly TRBD2 (7 bases). The CDR3 is 17 amino acids. Germline CDR1 LGHNA, CDR2 YSLEER. In DNA, the CDR3 is TGCGCCAGCAGCCAAGATCGGATCGGGGGGCCCAACTACAAGCAGTACTTC. It yields the protein CASSQDRIGGPNYKQYF.

The chain joins TRBV7-9 to TRBJ2-3; possibly TRBD1 for D (5 bases). V dropped 8 bases and J dropped 4 bases, with 10 bases sitting between them. The length of the CDR3 is 12 residues. The germline V gene encodes CDR1 SEHNR and CDR2 FQNEAQ (reference sequence). CDR3 sequence reads: CASGWGPDTQYF. CDR3 bases: TGTGCCAGCGGATGGGGCCCAGATACGCAGTATTTT.

The chain joins TRBV15 to TRBJ2-7, with TRBD1 matching 8 bases. This CDR3 has 13 amino acids. J lost 6 bases, V lost 3 bases, and 4 bases had no gene match. Germline lookup yields CDR1 LNHNV and CDR2 YYDKDF (reference sequence). The CDR3 loop reads CATSSNRGVEQYF. DNA for the CDR3: TGTGCCACCAGCAGTAACAGGGGGGTCGAGCAGTACTTC.

For the CDR3, the DNA is TGTGCCAGCAGTTACGAGGGCCGGAACACCGGGGAGCTGTTTTTT. Protein: CASSYEGRNTGELFF. The chain links TRBV6-5 to TRBJ2-2, with D possibly TRBD2 on 5 matching bases. CDR3 size: 15 residues. V shed 2 bases and J shed 1 base, with 8 bases lying between them. Germline-derived CDR1 and CDR2 are MNHEY and SVGAGI.

The chain employs TRBV18 and TRBJ1-2, with TRBD1 matching over 7 bases. CDR1 is KGHSH and CDR2 is LQKENI in the germline V gene. This CDR3 is 16 amino acids long. The junction had 12 bases not matched to a gene; V was cut back by 5 bases and J by 3 bases. CDR3 loop: CASSLRDSPLDYGYTF. For the CDR3, the DNA is TGTGCCAGCTCATTACGGGACAGCCCATTAGACTATGGCTACACCTTC. Combining the CDR3 with reference TRBV18 and TRBJ1-2 gives the whole variable domain NAGVMQNPRHLVRRRGQEARLRCSPMKGHSHVYWYRQLPEEGLKFMVYLQKENIIDESGMPKERFSAEFPKEGPSILRIQQVVRGDSAAYFCASSLRDSPLDYGYTFGSGTRLTVV.

This sequence joins TRBV6-2 or TRBV6-3 and TRBJ2-5, with D perhaps assigned TRBD1 or TRBD2 (5 bases each). Trimming pared 0 bases from V and 2 bases from J, leaving 16 bases between. This CDR3 is built from 17 residues. Germline CDR1 and CDR2: MNHEY and SVGEGT. For the CDR3, the DNA is TGTGCCAGCAGTTACTCGAAGTCAGGGAGCCTTCAAGAGACCCAGTACTTC. This sequence encodes CASSYSKSGSLQETQYF.

This chain uses TRBV9 with TRBJ2-7, with 12 bases that match TRBD2. CDR1 is SGDLS and CDR2 is YYNGEE in the germline V gene. V shed 6 bases and J 2 bases; nucleotides not matched to a gene: 12. This CDR3 has 17 amino acids. CDR3 protein: CASKGLAGGQSAYEQYF. CDR3 in DNA: TGTGCCAGCAAGGGACTAGCGGGCGGCCAATCGGCCTACGAGCAGTACTTC.

J is TRBJ2-1 and V is TRBV24-1; D is undetermined. Germline V gene data show CDR1 as KGHDR and CDR2 as SFDVKD. V shed 4 bases and J shed 4 bases, with 7 bases lying between them. This CDR3 has 13 residues. The CDR3, as DNA: TGTGCCACCAGTGAGGAGCCTTACAATGAGCAGTTCTTC. Translation: CATSEEPYNEQFF.

The V gene is TRBV29-1, the J gene TRBJ1-2, with 9 bases lining up with TRBD1. The length of the CDR3 is 18 residues. The V gene end was trimmed by 0 bases and the J gene end by 1 base; junction bases not matched to a gene: 12. The germline V gene has CDR1 SQVTM and CDR2 ANQGSEA. DNA for the CDR3: TGCAGCGTTGAAGATACGCATTTAGGACAGGGGAATAACTATGGCTACACCTTC. The encoded protein is CSVEDTHLGQGNNYGYTF.

The chain employs TRBV4-1 and TRBJ2-3; D unresolved. Per the germline V gene, CDR1 is MGHRA and CDR2 is YSYEKL. The CDR3 contains 13 residues. V lost 8 bases and J lost 1, with 10 bases in between. The CDR3 DNA follows: TGCGCCAGCGGCCTAATTGGCACAGATACGCAGTATTTT. It is translated as CASGLIGTDTQYF.

The rearrangement joins TRBV4-3 to TRBJ1-2, with 8 bases that match TRBD1. Germline-derived CDR1 and CDR2 are LGHNA and YSLEER. Germline trimming cut 0 bases from V and 6 bases from J; bases unmatched to any gene: 3. This CDR3 comprises 14 residues. This CDR3 is CASSQDPTGDGYTF. The CDR3 DNA reads as TGCGCCAGCAGCCAAGATCCGACAGGGGATGGCTACACCTTC.

V usage is TRBV19 and J usage is TRBJ2-5; 9 bases align to TRBD2. The V gene's germline CDR1 is LNHDA and CDR2 SQIVND (reference sequence). The CDR3 is 17 residues long. V gave up 3 bases and J gave up 3 bases; unmatched junction bases: 11. This CDR3 reads CASSIAPAGGREETQYF. CDR3 in DNA: TGTGCCAGTAGTATTGCTCCAGCGGGAGGAAGGGAAGAGACCCAGTACTTC.

The chain is built from TRBV18 and TRBJ2-7; 9 nucleotides align to TRBD1. CDR1 and CDR2 (germline): KGHSH, LQKENI. This CDR3 has 14 amino acids. Trimming removed 5 bases from V and 1 base from J; junction bases left unmatched: 3. The CDR3 DNA reads as TGTGCCAGCTCAGCGGGACAGGGATCCTACGAGCAGTACTTC. Protein sequence: CASSAGQGSYEQYF. Complete variable domain (other parts from reference TRBV18 and TRBJ2-7): NAGVMQNPRHLVRRRGQEARLRCSPMKGHSHVYWYRQLPEEGLKFMVYLQKENIIDESGMPKERFSAEFPKEGPSILRIQQVVRGDSAAYFCASSAGQGSYEQYFGPGTRLTVT.

The chain employs TRBV20-1 and TRBJ2-5, with 11 bases fitting TRBD2. This CDR3 has 14 amino acids. With V trimmed by 6 bases and J by 6 bases, 9 bases remained unmatched. Germline lookup yields CDR1 DFQATT and CDR2 SNEGSKA (reference sequence). CDR3 residues: CSAERLAGRQTQYF. The CDR3, as DNA: TGCAGTGCCGAACGACTAGCGGGGCGGCAGACCCAGTACTTC.

The chain is built from TRBV27 and TRBJ2-1; 8 bases are shared with TRBD2. The CDR3 sequence is 15 residues long. Germline lookup yields CDR1 MNHEY and CDR2 SMNVEV (reference sequence). V lost 2 bases to trimming and J lost 3 bases; unmatched junction nucleotides: 3. CDR3 sequence: CASSLKAGVYNEQFF. CDR3 bases: TGTGCCAGCAGTTTAAAAGCGGGAGTCTACAATGAGCAGTTCTTC.

The chain employs TRBV29-1 and TRBJ1-1; D uncertain. The V end was cut by 4 bases, the J end by 0 bases, with 18 bases between. The V gene's germline CDR1 is SQVTM and CDR2 ANQGSEA. The length of the CDR3 is 16 residues. CDR3: CSVARGHQHMNTEAFF. DNA of the CDR3: TGCAGCGTTGCCAGAGGGCACCAACACATGAACACTGAAGCTTTCTTT. The full variable domain, with the rest looked up from reference TRBV29-1 and TRBJ1-1, is SAVISQKPSRDICQRGTSLTIQCQVDSQVTMMFWYRQQPGQSLTLIATANQGSEATYESGFVIDKFPISRPNLTFSTLTVSNMSPEDSSIYLCSVARGHQHMNTEAFFGQGTRLTVV.

This clonotype was detected once. The rearrangement joins TRBV29-1 to TRBJ1-1, with 8 bases identical to TRBD1. In germline, CDR1 is SQVTM, CDR2 ANQGSEA. The CDR3 sequence is 14 residues long. After removal of 3 bases from V and 8 bases from J, the junction contained 11 bases not matched to a gene. The CDR3 region has the DNA TGCAGCGTTGACTCACCGTCGGGACAGGCCGAAGCTTTCTTT. Its translation is CSVDSPSGQAEAFF. Full variable domain (outside the CDR3, taken from reference TRBV29-1 and TRBJ1-1): SAVISQKPSRDICQRGTSLTIQCQVDSQVTMMFWYRQQPGQSLTLIATANQGSEATYESGFVIDKFPISRPNLTFSTLTVSNMSPEDSSIYLCSVDSPSGQAEAFFGQGTRLTVV.

The rearrangement uses TRBV24-1 and TRBJ2-1, with D possibly TRBD1 on 5 matching bases. Germline values: CDR1 KGHDR, CDR2 SFDVKD. V lost 6 bases to trimming and J lost 3 bases, with 14 bases between them. There are 15 residues in the CDR3. CDR3 loop: CATSIGAVGYNEQFF. The CDR3 bases are TGTGCCACCAGTATAGGGGCGGTTGGCTACAATGAGCAGTTCTTC.

V is TRBV30 and J is TRBJ1-6; 9 bases agree with TRBD1. The CDR3 contains 13 residues. V lost 5 bases and J lost 8; bases outside the gene matches: 4. Germline values: CDR1 GTSNPN, CDR2 SVGIG (reference sequence). This CDR3 reads CAWSGTGYSPLHF. The CDR3 coding sequence is TGTGCCTGGTCCGGGACAGGGTATTCACCCCTCCACTTT. Full variable domain (remainder filled in from reference TRBV30 and TRBJ1-6): SQTIHQWPATLVQPVGSPLSLECTVEGTSNPNLYWYRQAAGRGLQLLFYSVGIGQISSEVPQNLSASRPQDRQFILSSKKLLLSDSGFYLCAWSGTGYSPLHFGNGTRLTVT.

J is TRBJ2-3 and V is TRBV9; TRBD2 is a possible D gene (5 bases). CDR1 SGDLS and CDR2 YYNGEE come from the germline V gene. Deletions cut 1 base from V and 4 bases from J, with 19 bases between. CDR3 size: 17 residues. The CDR3 region is CASSVIPPGTSADTQYF. The CDR3 bases are TGTGCCAGCAGCGTAATTCCACCGGGAACATCTGCAGATACGCAGTATTTT.